This T cell receptor beta chain was sequenced during a study of cytotoxic CD8 clonotypes in ibrutinib-treated CLL. Across the study: Patients gave response samples after a median about eleven months of treatment, range 6 to 36. Study results and caveats: Sampling times differed between sustained-remission and progressing patients.

Only in-frame clones appear in the TCRdb table, and some are missing; sequencing was by immunoSEQ multiplex PCR. The sample has approximately 150,000 clones, under 90% seen once. Of note for this clone: What it recognizes is unknown.

CDR3 length: 13 amino acids. CDR1 and CDR2 (germline): SGHVS, FQNEAQ. The ends were cut back, 1 base at V and 11 bases at J, with 11 bases in the middle. This specimen was PBMCs, taken after 24 months of ibrutinib treatment. The chain couples TRBV7-8 to TRBJ1-4; D might be TRBD1 (5 bases). This TCR derives from a human donor with chronic lymphocytic leukemia. DNA for the CDR3: TGTGCCAGCAGCTTAGACGGGGGATCGAAACTGTTTTTT. Translation: CASSLDGGSKLFF.